The present entry profiles one T cell receptor (beta chain) with its context. Its antigen target is currently unknown. No per-base quality is available; no much larger clone lies one base away. The donors were about 40 Caucasian individuals from Russia, aged about 6 to 100 years, who were systemically healthy. Ten milliliters of peripheral blood were drawn from each donor into EDTA-treated Vacutainer tubes. PBMCs were isolated by Ficoll-Paque density-gradient centrifugation, with at least 6.5 million obtained per sample. Trizol reagent was used to extract total RNA from the PBMCs, yielding at least 5 micrograms per sample. For every donor, an aliquot of PBMCs went through flow cytometry to measure the percentages of naive CD45RAhigh/CD27high T cells. This record belongs to a study of blood T cells in healthy people across ages (dated by TCRdb to between 2014 and 2017). About the investigation overall: In model experiments, template switching captured roughly one uniquely barcoded TCR beta cDNA molecule for every two T cells. Four age groups were formed from the donors: young (average 16 years), middle-aged (approximately 40), aged (approximately 60) and long-lived (82). Using the same blood draw, the study looked at two additional independent replicas of 1 million unique cDNA reads for two donors, one aged 18 to 30 and the other aged 80 or older. Donors of different ages were randomly distributed across sequencing lanes to avoid experimental bias. Using deep sequencing normalized with unique cDNA molecular identifiers, the study measured how TCR beta repertoire diversity changes with age. Beyond this particular receptor, the publication reports: As age increased, observed TCR beta diversity per million T cells dropped in a roughly linear way, and a significant reduction was already evident by age about 40. The CMV infection status of donors was not known, potentially confounding age-related changes in expanded clonotypes. There was a strong correlation between observed TCR beta diversity and the percentage of naive T cells measured by flow cytometry. Bulk unsorted PBMC profiling prevented conclusive comparison of naive and antigen-experienced compartments. Estimates of total diversity based on one million sequenced T cells were considered lower bounds and underestimates. Compared with the aged group, the long-lived group had more naive CD4+ T cells, fewer expanded clones and increased TCR diversity, a pattern suggesting age selection.

The library was built by means of 5' RACE. TCRdb records Illumina HiSeq 2500 as the sequencer. A second PCR of about 7 to 12 cycles was performed with a sample-barcoded 5' primer and a J-beta primer mix. Each TCR beta cDNA molecule received a unique molecular identifier from a template-switch 5' adaptor carrying 12 random nucleotides. Each sample yielded at least 2.5 million CDR3-containing paired-end reads. First-strand cDNA synthesis was performed from all RNA using the Mint cDNA synthesis kit, with priming by a TRBC-specific oligonucleotide. After uracil-DNA glycosylase treatment, a first 18-cycle PCR used universal primers M1SS and BC2_uni_R on all cDNA. The study's own analysis went as follows. For normalization, 1 million high-quality reads were randomly selected from each sample, with every read carrying a distinct molecular identifier. Reads with shared molecular identifiers were discarded instead of being binned into consensus sequences. MiTCR, set to a Q25 quality threshold and the strictest error-elimination algorithm, was used for CDR3 identification, clonotype clustering and error correction. A nonparametric unseen species model using Euler transformation provided a lower-bound estimate of total TCR beta diversity. TCRdb ran its own pipeline on the public reads, namely fastp trimming at Q25 and MiXCR clone calling, and kept in-frame beta chains. Entries that share a CDR3 protein sequence are merged under the most common genes and DNA. The V and J calls here are based on TCRdb, not the publication. The sample yields hundreds of thousands of distinct CDR3 sequences; roughly 56% were counted once. The top ten clones comprise about a quarter of the sample.

Reading from cysteine to phenylalanine, the CDR3 counts 16 amino acids. The sequence is cut down to CDR3 DNA, 48 bases in frame from base 1. At the junction V is shortened by 6 bases and J by 8 bases; bases outside the gene matches: 17. The V gene is TRBV12-3 or TRBV12-4 and the J gene is TRBJ1-2; 8 nucleotides in the junction match TRBD1. Source material: blood. The sequence was obtained from a middle-aged man in good health. Here is the DNA: TGTGCCAGCAGCAGGTCCCCCAGGGGGCGCGTGGGGGGCTACACCTTC. This codes for CASSRSPRGRVGGYTF.